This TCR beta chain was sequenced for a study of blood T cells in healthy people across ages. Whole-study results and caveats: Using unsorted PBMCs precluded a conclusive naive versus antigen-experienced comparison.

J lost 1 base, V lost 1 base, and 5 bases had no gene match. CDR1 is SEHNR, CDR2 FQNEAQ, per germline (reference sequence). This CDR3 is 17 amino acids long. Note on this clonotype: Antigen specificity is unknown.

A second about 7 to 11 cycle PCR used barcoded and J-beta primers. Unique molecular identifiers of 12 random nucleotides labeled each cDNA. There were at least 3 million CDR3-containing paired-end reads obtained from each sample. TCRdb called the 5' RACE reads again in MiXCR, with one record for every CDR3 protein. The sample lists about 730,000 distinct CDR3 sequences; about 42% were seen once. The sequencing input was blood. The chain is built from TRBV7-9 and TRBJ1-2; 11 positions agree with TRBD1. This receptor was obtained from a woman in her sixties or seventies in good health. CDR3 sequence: CASSLGTGGRRNYGYTF. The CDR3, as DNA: TGTGCCAGCAGCTTAGGGACAGGGGGCAGACGTAACTATGGCTACACCTTC.